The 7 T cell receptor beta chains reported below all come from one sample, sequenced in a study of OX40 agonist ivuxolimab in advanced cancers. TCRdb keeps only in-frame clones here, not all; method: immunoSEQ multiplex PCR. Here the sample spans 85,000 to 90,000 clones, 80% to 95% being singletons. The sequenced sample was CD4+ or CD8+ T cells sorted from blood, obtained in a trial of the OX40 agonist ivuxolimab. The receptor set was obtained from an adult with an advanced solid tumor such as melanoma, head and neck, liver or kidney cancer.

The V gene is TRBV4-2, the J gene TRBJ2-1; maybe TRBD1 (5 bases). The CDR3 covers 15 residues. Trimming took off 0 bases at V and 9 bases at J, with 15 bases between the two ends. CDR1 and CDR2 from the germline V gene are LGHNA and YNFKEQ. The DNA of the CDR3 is TGTGCCAGCAGCCAAGAGATGGCGAGTAGGGGTGAGCAGTTCTTC. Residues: CASSQEMASRGEQFF.

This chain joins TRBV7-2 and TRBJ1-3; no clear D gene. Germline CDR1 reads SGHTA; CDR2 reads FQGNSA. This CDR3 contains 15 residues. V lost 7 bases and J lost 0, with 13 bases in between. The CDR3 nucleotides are TGTGCCAGCATGTCGGAGCTCATCTCTGGAAACACCATATATTTT. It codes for CASMSELISGNTIYF.

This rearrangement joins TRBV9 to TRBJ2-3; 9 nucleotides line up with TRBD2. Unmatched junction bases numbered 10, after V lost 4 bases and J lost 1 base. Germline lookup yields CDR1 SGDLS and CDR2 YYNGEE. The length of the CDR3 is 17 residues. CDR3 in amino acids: CASSRRETSGRTDTQYF. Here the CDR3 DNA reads TGTGCCAGCAGCAGAAGGGAGACTAGCGGACGCACAGATACGCAGTATTTT. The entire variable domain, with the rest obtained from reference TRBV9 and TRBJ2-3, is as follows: DSGVTQTPKHLITATGQRVTLRCSPRSGDLSVYWYQQSLDQGLQFLIQYYNGEERAKGNILERFSAQQFPDLHSELNLSSLELGDSALYFCASSRRETSGRTDTQYFGPGTRLTVL.

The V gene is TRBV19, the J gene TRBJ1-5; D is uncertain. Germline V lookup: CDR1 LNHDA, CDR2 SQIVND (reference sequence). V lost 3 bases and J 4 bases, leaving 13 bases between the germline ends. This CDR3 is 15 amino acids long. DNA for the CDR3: TGTGCCAGTAGTATCCCGGGAGAGGGAAATCAGCCCCAGCATTTT. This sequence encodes CASSIPGEGNQPQHF.

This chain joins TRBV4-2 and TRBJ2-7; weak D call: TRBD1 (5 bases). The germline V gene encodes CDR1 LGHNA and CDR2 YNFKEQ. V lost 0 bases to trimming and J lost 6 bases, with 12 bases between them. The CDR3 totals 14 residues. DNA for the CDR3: TGTGCCAGCAGCCAAGAAAGGGGTTTTGCCGAGCAGTACTTC. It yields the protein CASSQERGFAEQYF.

The CDR3 coding sequence is TGTGCCAGCAGTTTTGGGGGCGCGTGGGAGCAGTACTTC. This sequence encodes CASSFGGAWEQYF. This chain uses TRBV27 with TRBJ2-7; possibly TRBD1 for D (6 bases). Trimming took 3 bases from V and 7 from J, leaving 13 bases between them. The germline gives CDR1 MNHEY, CDR2 SMNVEV (reference sequence). CDR3 length: 13 amino acids.

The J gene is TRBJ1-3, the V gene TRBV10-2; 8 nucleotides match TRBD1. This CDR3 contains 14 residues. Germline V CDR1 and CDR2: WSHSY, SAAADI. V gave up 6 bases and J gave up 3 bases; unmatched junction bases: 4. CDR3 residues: CASSQGAGGNTIYF. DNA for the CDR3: TGCGCCAGCAGCCAGGGGGCAGGTGGAAACACCATATATTTT.